This section outlines one TCR beta chain sequence together with its context. Its antigen is unknown. The same CDR3 is also encoded by other DNA sequences in this sample. The entry originates in a study of shared clonotypes between healthy human individuals. Study-level points and caveats: The naive CD4 repertoires of four donors were compared, and approximately 4.5% of clonotypes were shared. Only blood was sampled; tissue repertoires likely differ.

V shed 6 bases and J 2 bases; nucleotides not matched to a gene: 5. The V gene's germline CDR1 is MNHEY and CDR2 SVGAGI. The CDR3 extends over 15 amino acids. Deep was the level used in running the assay. Sequencing was performed with immunoSEQ multiplex PCR; in TCRdb, only in-frame clones are kept and a portion is missing. The sample has roughly 2.4 million clones, around 95% seen once. Donors were healthy HIV-negative adults without recent acute infections or vaccinations. The clonotype originates from a man aged 18-30 years in good health. Sample: naive CD4+ T cells sorted from blood. The subset was: CD45RA+ positively selected. The V gene is TRBV6-5, the J gene TRBJ2-3; 10 bases are shared with TRBD1. The CDR3 DNA is TGTGCCAGCAGCCGCGGGACAGGGGCCACAGATACGCAGTATTTT. This gives the protein CASSRGTGATDTQYF.